The 27 T cell receptor beta chains reported below all come from one sample, sequenced in a study of shared clonotypes between healthy human individuals. Profiled with immunoSEQ multiplex PCR; TCRdb holds only in-frame clones, not every one. The repertoire holds 2 million to 3 million clones, with 80% to 95% as singletons. Sequencing was done on a sample of naive CD4+ T cells from PBMCs. Subset described: CD45RA+ positively selected. The origin of the receptors is a man in his late teens or twenties in good health. Some clones in this sample may be carry-over from other donors' samples.

In this sample, this clone turned up once. The chain links TRBV5-1 to TRBJ1-3; no reliable D call. Germline values: CDR1 SGHRS, CDR2 YFSETQ. This CDR3 spans 17 amino acids. V shed 0 bases and J shed 0 bases, with 13 bases lying between them. CDR3 DNA sequence: TGCGCCAGCAGCTTGGTTTCCGCAGGCCGCTCTGGAAACACCATATATTTT. Translation gives CASSLVSAGRSGNTIYF.

The V and J genes are TRBV13 and TRBJ2-5, with D perhaps matching TRBD1 (5 bases). The V and J ends lost 2 bases and 5 bases respectively, with 12 bases between them. The germline gives CDR1 PRHDT, CDR2 FYEKMQ (reference sequence). This CDR3 spans 14 amino acids. CDR3 sequence (DNA): TGTGCCAGCAGCTTACAGGGCCTGGGGGAGACCCAGTACTTC. Protein sequence: CASSLQGLGETQYF.

CDR3 residues: CASSPKGAGVSYEQYF. The CDR3 coding sequence is TGTGCCAGCAGCCCTAAGGGCGCAGGGGTCTCCTACGAGCAGTACTTC. J is TRBJ2-7 and V is TRBV7-8, with a possible D match to TRBD1 (6 bases). V was shortened by 5 bases and J by 0 bases, with 17 bases between the two germline ends. The CDR3 runs to 16 residues. In germline, CDR1 is SGHVS, CDR2 FQNEAQ.

This clone has only one observation. The sample carries other DNA sequences with the same CDR3. The rearrangement uses TRBV7-2 and TRBJ2-2, with 8 bases identical to TRBD2. The CDR3 covers 15 residues. V lost 3 bases to trimming and J lost 4 bases; unmatched junction nucleotides: 4. Germline CDR1 reads SGHTA; CDR2 reads FQGNSA. The CDR3 sequence: CASSFGLAGTGELFF. The CDR3 DNA reads TGTGCCAGCAGCTTTGGGCTAGCGGGCACCGGGGAGCTGTTTTTT. The full variable domain, its missing parts supplied by reference TRBV7-2 and TRBJ2-2, is GAGVSQSPSNKVTEKGKDVELRCDPISGHTALYWYRQSLGQGLEFLIYFQGNSAPDKSGLPSDRFSAERTGGSVSTLTIQRTQQEDSAVYLCASSFGLAGTGELFFGEGSRLTVL.

This sequence joins TRBV9 and TRBJ2-5; D is possibly TRBD1 (5 bases). The CDR3 totals 15 residues. From germline, CDR1 is SGDLS and CDR2 YYNGEE. V dropped 0 bases and J dropped 2 bases, with 11 bases sitting between them. CDR3 DNA sequence: TGTGCCAGCAGCGTAGATGCGACAGCTCAAGAGACCCAGTACTTC. Translating gives CASSVDATAQETQYF.

The rearrangement links TRBV7-3 to TRBJ2-5; D perhaps matches TRBD2 (6 bases). Trimming took 0 bases from V and 5 from J, leaving 7 bases between them. CDR3 size: 13 residues. Per germline, CDR1 SGHTA and CDR2 FQGTGA. For the CDR3, the DNA is TGTGCCAGCAGCTTAACGCTAGCGGAGACCCAGTACTTC. As protein: CASSLTLAETQYF.

V and J are TRBV7-3 and TRBJ2-1; D perhaps matches TRBD2 (5 bases). The CDR3 loop spans 13 amino acids. CDR1 is SGHTA and CDR2 is FQGTGA in the germline V gene. Trimming left V 3 bases short and J 6 bases short, with 9 bases between. The CDR3 loop reads CASSFDYGNEQFF. In DNA, the CDR3 is TGTGCCAGCAGCTTCGACTACGGCAATGAGCAGTTCTTC.

V and J are TRBV11-2 and TRBJ2-7; 9 bases agree with TRBD2. The J segment lost 5 bases and the V segment lost 0 bases, leaving 11 bases of the junction unmatched. This CDR3 is built from 17 residues. Germline CDR1 and CDR2: SGHAT and FQNNGV. Written as DNA, the CDR3 is TGTGCCAGCAGCTTAGAGGGGTGGCTAGCGGGATCCAACGAGCAGTACTTC. The encoded protein is CASSLEGWLAGSNEQYF.

This clone was counted a single time. The chain joins TRBV27 to TRBJ1-2, with 9 bases aligning to TRBD1. There are 13 residues in the CDR3. Per germline, CDR1 MNHEY and CDR2 SMNVEV (reference sequence). Losses at the gene ends were 3 bases for V and 7 bases for J; bases not matched to a gene: 3. The CDR3 is CASSFGTGSGYTF. In DNA, the CDR3 is TGTGCCAGCAGTTTCGGGACAGGGAGTGGCTACACCTTC.

V gene TRBV28 combines with J gene TRBJ1-1; no clear D. The germline V gene has CDR1 MDHEN and CDR2 SYDVKM. V lost 7 bases, J lost 8 bases, and 23 bases lay in between. The CDR3 totals 15 residues. The DNA of the CDR3 is TGTGCCAGCAAAGACACGGACCGCCTTCACCTCGAAGCTTTCTTT. Translated: CASKDTDRLHLEAFF.

J is TRBJ2-7 and V is TRBV7-8; D not certain. CDR3 length: 13 residues. V gave up 1 base and J gave up 3 bases, with 7 bases separating them. Germline loops: CDR1 SGHVS, CDR2 FQNEAQ. Written as DNA, the CDR3 is TGTGCCAGCAGCTTAGGAGGCGTCTACGAGCAGTACTTC. Encoded protein: CASSLGGVYEQYF.

The chain uses TRBV14 and TRBJ2-1, with D maybe TRBD2 (6 bases). The CDR3 totals 12 residues. Germline loops: CDR1 SGHDN, CDR2 FVKESK. V lost 1 base, J lost 14 bases, and 12 bases lay in between. Written as DNA, the CDR3 is TGTGCCAGCAGCCAAGTCTGGGGGAGGAAGTTCTTC. The encoded protein is CASSQVWGRKFF.

The chain has TRBV11-3 and TRBJ1-1, with D perhaps TRBD1 (6 bases). The CDR3 runs 13 residues. Germline loops: CDR1 SGHNT, CDR2 YENEEA. V dropped 2 bases and J dropped 6 bases, with 10 bases sitting between them. The CDR3: CASSLRGNPEAFF. The CDR3 nucleotides read TGTGCCAGCAGCTTAAGGGGGAATCCTGAAGCTTTCTTT.

V gene TRBV27 combines with J gene TRBJ1-4; maybe TRBD1 (5 bases). The CDR3 length is 15 residues. Germline values: CDR1 MNHEY, CDR2 SMNVEV (reference sequence). Trimming took 6 bases from V and 2 from J, leaving 13 bases between them. The CDR3 protein is CASRVGLLTNEKLFF. CDR3 nucleotide sequence: TGTGCCAGCAGGGTGGGACTTTTGACTAATGAAAAACTGTTTTTT.

The chain uses TRBV10-3 and TRBJ1-1, with 8 positions matching TRBD1. Germline values: CDR1 ENHRY, CDR2 SYGVKD. The CDR3 has 14 amino acids. Germline trimming cut 5 bases from V and 4 bases from J; bases unmatched to any gene: 6. The CDR3 spells CAISKGGTGTEAFF. CDR3 nucleotide sequence: TGTGCCATCAGTAAGGGGGGGACAGGCACTGAAGCTTTCTTT.

The DNA for the CDR3 is TGTGCCAGCTCACCTAATATCGGGAAGGAAGAGACCCAGTACTTC. Translated: CASSPNIGKEETQYF. The chain uses TRBV18 and TRBJ2-5; possibly TRBD2 for D (5 bases). V gave up 3 bases and J gave up 3 bases, with 14 bases separating them. This CDR3 comprises 15 residues. The V gene's germline CDR1 is KGHSH and CDR2 LQKENI.

This rearrangement joins TRBV4-1 to TRBJ1-3, with D possibly TRBD1 on 6 matching bases. The germline V gene has CDR1 MGHRA and CDR2 YSYEKL. V lost 5 bases to trimming and J lost 2 bases, with 10 bases between them. The CDR3 spans 14 residues. The CDR3 DNA follows: TGCGCCAGCAGCATCACAGGGACTGGAAACACCATATATTTT. Its protein product is CASSITGTGNTIYF.

The CDR3 sequence: CASSRDSTSYEQYF. The CDR3 region has the DNA TGCGCCAGCAGCCGGGACAGCACCTCCTACGAGCAGTACTTC. The chain links TRBV5-1 to TRBJ2-7; TRBD1 agrees at 7 bases. Germline V gene sequence: CDR1 SGHRS, CDR2 YFSETQ. This CDR3 region has 14 residues. Trimming at V came to 4 bases and at J to 0 bases, leaving 4 bases not matched to a gene.

This clone was detected once. The chain recombines TRBV19 with TRBJ2-1; D may correspond to TRBD1 or TRBD2 (5 bases each). The germline V and J ends were trimmed by 2 bases and 8 bases, with 10 bases remaining between them. The CDR3 is made up of 13 amino acids. Germline CDR1 and CDR2: LNHDA and SQIVND (reference sequence). CDR3 in amino acids: CASSIWGKDEQFF. The CDR3 DNA reads as TGTGCCAGTAGTATATGGGGGAAGGATGAGCAGTTCTTC.

This chain joins TRBV18 and TRBJ1-3; no firm D call. The CDR3 covers 14 residues. Looked up from germline, CDR1 is KGHSH and CDR2 is LQKENI. V was trimmed by 1 base and J by 3 bases, leaving 7 bases between them. For the CDR3, the DNA is TGTGCCAGCTCACCACGCGGGTATGGAAACACCATATATTTT. This codes for CASSPRGYGNTIYF.

This chain uses TRBV7-9 with TRBJ2-5, with 14 bases that match TRBD2. With V trimmed by 5 bases and J by 4 bases, 15 bases remained unmatched. This CDR3 comprises 19 residues. Germline CDR1 reads SEHNR; CDR2 reads FQNEAQ (reference sequence). The CDR3 sequence: CASSPPLGTSGSLVETQYF. The CDR3 DNA is TGTGCCAGCAGCCCCCCCCTCGGGACTAGCGGGAGTCTGGTAGAGACCCAGTACTTC.

With regard to this clone: This sample includes further DNA sequences coding for the same CDR3. The V and J genes are TRBV19 and TRBJ1-5, with D hard to call. The CDR3 is made up of 14 amino acids. The V end lost 1 base, the J end lost 4 bases, and 8 bases lay between the germline ends. CDR1 and CDR2 (germline): LNHDA, SQIVND (reference sequence). CDR3 region: CASSIGTGNQPQHF. In DNA, the CDR3 is TGTGCCAGTAGTATAGGGACGGGGAATCAGCCCCAGCATTTT.

The chain couples TRBV5-4 to TRBJ1-5; D is uncertain. Germline V lookup: CDR1 SGHNT, CDR2 YYREEE (reference sequence). V was clipped by 0 bases and J by 5 bases, with 6 bases between them. This CDR3 has 13 residues. CDR3 amino acids: CASSLDLDQPQHF. The DNA of the CDR3 is TGTGCCAGCAGCTTGGACCTCGATCAGCCCCAGCATTTT.

The genes are TRBV2 and TRBJ1-1; unclear D gene. V was clipped by 2 bases and J by 5 bases, with 12 bases between them. The CDR3 runs 14 residues. Germline V gene lookup returns CDR1 SNHLY and CDR2 FYNNEI. The CDR3 DNA is TGTGCCAGCAGTGAACTGGGAATTGGGACTGAAGCTTTCTTT. Protein sequence: CASSELGIGTEAFF.

The chain has TRBV4-3 and TRBJ2-1, with TRBD2 identical over 9 bases. The CDR3 has 15 amino acids. Germline CDR1 LGHNA, CDR2 YSLEER. V was pared by 5 bases and J by 2 bases, with 4 bases of the junction left unmatched. The chain's CDR3 is CASSFSGSPYNEQFF. The CDR3 nucleotides read TGCGCCAGCAGCTTTAGCGGGAGCCCCTACAATGAGCAGTTCTTC.

This clone is a singleton in its sample. This rearrangement joins TRBV29-1 to TRBJ1-3; D perhaps matches TRBD1 (6 bases). Deletions cut 7 bases from V and 1 base from J, with 20 bases between. This CDR3 is 16 amino acids long. CDR1 is SQVTM and CDR2 is ANQGSEA in the germline V gene. The DNA of the CDR3 is TGCAGCGGAGGGTTTGTGGGGGCTGCGTCTGGAAACACCATATATTTT. It yields the protein CSGGFVGAASGNTIYF.

The chain has TRBV7-9 and TRBJ2-1; D is ambiguous. Germline V gene data show CDR1 as SEHNR and CDR2 as FQNEAQ (reference sequence). V lost 2 bases and J lost 4, with 12 bases in between. This CDR3 spans 15 amino acids. The CDR3 DNA follows: TGTGCCAGCAGCTTACCTTACAGCTATTACAATGAGCAGTTCTTC. Translated: CASSLPYSYYNEQFF.